This TCR beta chain was profiled in a study of blood T cell repertoires in COVID-19. Study-level information: Specimens from acute and convalescent COVID-19 originated in the United States, Italy and Spain. The analysed material was cDNA or gDNA that came from T cells, B-cell-depleted T cells, or PBMCs.

In the study's own analysis: Reference gene primer amplification gave estimated nucleated cell counts. Using immunoSEQ multiplex PCR, the repertoire was profiled, and TCRdb retains in-frame clones only, with some absent. The DNA was the basis for D and trimming; V, J and clone size are from that table. The table lists some 68,000 clones, around nine tenths of them singletons. CDR1 and CDR2 from the germline V gene are LNHDA and SQIVND (reference sequence). CDR3 length: 14 residues. The ends were cut back, 11 bases at V and 0 bases at J, with 14 bases in the middle. The sequencing sample was made of peripheral blood. The J gene is TRBJ2-1, the V gene TRBV19; unclear D gene. This receptor was obtained from a human donor in a cohort sampled during active COVID-19. The DNA for the CDR3 is TGTGCCTCCGACTCTTCGGGCTCCTACAATGAGCAGTTCTTC. It yields the protein CASDSSGSYNEQFF.